A single sample is the source of the 11 T cell receptor beta chains below, sequenced in a study of blood T cell repertoires in COVID-19. Sequencing was performed with immunoSEQ multiplex PCR; in TCRdb, only in-frame clones are kept and a portion is missing. The sample lists 70,000 to 100,000 clones, roughly 87% occurring once. Specimen: peripheral blood. The source is a woman aged 60-75 years with COVID-19, enrolled during active disease.

The rearrangement uses TRBV27 and TRBJ2-3, with 10 bases fitting TRBD2. The CDR3 runs to 15 residues. Germline CDR1 is MNHEY and CDR2 is SMNVEV (reference sequence). The J segment lost 4 bases and the V segment lost 6 bases, leaving 7 bases of the junction unmatched. The chain's CDR3 is CASSLLAGKPDTQYF. CDR3 nucleotide sequence: TGTGCCAGCAGCCTACTAGCGGGGAAGCCAGATACGCAGTATTTT.

The CDR3 region has the DNA TGTGCCAGCTCCCCTACCGAGAGCGGGGCCCTTACTGAAGCTTTCTTT. Amino acid sequence: CASSPTESGALTEAFF. V gene TRBV18 combines with J gene TRBJ1-1, with TRBD1 as a possible D gene (5 bases). Deletions cut 6 bases from V and 5 bases from J, with 22 bases between. The germline V gene has CDR1 KGHSH and CDR2 LQKENI. The CDR3 loop spans 16 amino acids.

This clone was recorded once. This sequence joins TRBV10-3 and TRBJ1-2; the match to TRBD1 covers 8 bases. Losses at the gene ends were 7 bases for V and 6 bases for J; bases not matched to a gene: 16. Germline V lookup: CDR1 ENHRY, CDR2 SYGVKD. This CDR3 comprises 16 residues. The CDR3 here is CAITERTGGTTDGYTF. The CDR3 bases are TGTGCCATCACCGAGCGAACAGGGGGGACTACTGATGGCTACACCTTC.

In its sample, this clone was seen once. The V and J genes are TRBV6-1 and TRBJ1-2; D is uncertain. Trimming took off 3 bases at V and 3 bases at J, with 8 bases between the two ends. Per the germline V gene, CDR1 is MNHNS and CDR2 is SASEGT. CDR3 length: 13 amino acids. CDR3 nucleotides: TGTGCCAGCAGTGAGGTCAGGCACTATGGCTACACCTTC. Protein sequence: CASSEVRHYGYTF.

This clone was counted only a few times. The chain couples TRBV4-2 to TRBJ2-3; D possibly corresponds to TRBD2 (6 bases). This CDR3 has 16 amino acids. The germline CDR1 and CDR2 sequences are LGHNA and YNFKEQ. The V gene lost 6 bases and the J gene lost 4 bases, with 20 bases spanning the gap. As DNA, the CDR3 is TGTGCCAGCAGGGGGGGAGAAGCGGCCAGTCCAGATACGCAGTATTTT. It encodes CASRGGEAASPDTQYF.

The chain carries TRBV10-3 and TRBJ1-4; 7 bases align to TRBD1. The CDR3 has 13 residues. V gave up 10 bases and J gave up 4 bases; unmatched junction bases: 6. The germline CDR1 and CDR2 sequences are ENHRY and SYGVKD. In DNA form, the CDR3 reads TGTGCCACCCTCGGGACAGATAATGAAAAACTGTTTTTT. Translated: CATLGTDNEKLFF.

The chain employs TRBV12-3 or TRBV12-4 and TRBJ1-2, with 10 bases matching TRBD1. The CDR3 loop spans 13 amino acids. Trimming cost V 7 bases and J 10 bases; bases outside gene matches: 9. The CDR3 sequence is CASTPGTGVVYTF. In nucleotides, the CDR3 is TGTGCCAGCACGCCCGGGACAGGGGTCGTCTACACCTTC.

V usage is TRBV29-1 and J usage is TRBJ2-7; 8 bases fit TRBD1. The CDR3 is 13 amino acids. The V segment lost 4 bases and the J segment 4 bases; nucleotides outside the gene matches: 6. Germline V lookup: CDR1 SQVTM, CDR2 ANQGSEA. CDR3 protein: CSVVRTGPYEQYF. In nucleotides, the CDR3 is TGCAGCGTTGTAAGGACAGGGCCTTACGAGCAGTACTTC.

The chain is built from TRBV27 and TRBJ2-5; 7 positions match TRBD1. The CDR3 runs 14 residues. CDR1 MNHEY and CDR2 SMNVEV come from the germline V gene (reference sequence). J gave up 1 base and V 3 bases, and 2 bases lay outside the gene matches. The CDR3, as DNA: TGTGCCAGCAGTTTGGGGGACAGCCAAGAGACCCAGTACTTC. This codes for CASSLGDSQETQYF.

The chain is built from TRBV7-9 and TRBJ2-7, with 11 bases matching TRBD2. With V trimmed by 0 bases and J by 5 bases, 3 bases remained unmatched. The CDR3 is made up of 15 amino acids. Germline V gene lookup returns CDR1 SEHNR and CDR2 FQNEAQ (reference sequence). The CDR3 sequence: CASSLASGGAHEQYF. DNA for the CDR3: TGTGCCAGCAGCTTAGCTAGCGGGGGGGCCCACGAGCAGTACTTC.

The V call is TRBV7-8, the J call TRBJ1-5; TRBD1 agrees at 8 bases. CDR1 is SGHVS and CDR2 is FQNEAQ in the germline V gene. V dropped 5 bases and J dropped 11; count of bases not matched to a gene: 17. The CDR3 runs 16 residues. The CDR3, as DNA: TGTGCCAGCAGCCCCCCGGCTGGGACAGGACTAGAGGCCCAGCATTTT. Translated: CASSPPAGTGLEAQHF. Combining the CDR3 with reference TRBV7-8 and TRBJ1-5 gives the whole variable domain GAGVSQSPRYKVAKRGQDVALRCDPISGHVSLFWYQQALGQGPEFLTYFQNEAQLDKSGLPSDRFFAERPEGSVSTLKIQRTQQEDSAVYLCASSPPAGTGLEAQHFGDGTRLSIL.